Listed below are T cell receptor beta chains from one sample, sequenced in a study of neurological immune-mediated disorders. TCRdb processed the 5' RACE reads anew with MiXCR; each CDR3 protein has one entry. Among tens of thousands of distinct CDR3 sequences listed, 4.5% were seen once. Sequencing was carried out using PBMCs. The receptor source for this set is a man younger than 45 with multiple sclerosis. The CDR3 runs from the conserved cysteine through the conserved F or W. Fields, in order: clone size, D gene, V gene, J gene, CDR3 DNA, CDR3 protein. The D gene is left open where the match is weak. Size values are once, few and many counts, or a class for expanded clones, and some rows have none.

abundance: many
d_gene: TRBD1
v_gene: TRBV5-1
j_gene: TRBJ1-6
CDR3nt: TGCGCCAGCAGTTTAAGCGGGGGACAGCAACCCCTCCACTTT
CDR3aa: CASSLSGGQQPLHF

abundance: few
d_gene: TRBD1
v_gene: TRBV24-1
j_gene: TRBJ2-7
CDR3nt: TGTGCCACCAGTGATGCTGGGACAGGGGATTTGGAGCAGTACTTC
CDR3aa: CATSDAGTGDLEQYF

abundance: many
d_gene: NA
v_gene: TRBV7-3
j_gene: TRBJ2-1
CDR3nt: TGTGCCAGCAGCCCTCAGGTCGGGGAGCAGTTCTTC
CDR3aa: CASSPQVGEQFF

abundance: few
d_gene: TRBD2
v_gene: TRBV5-1
j_gene: TRBJ2-3
CDR3nt: TGCGCCAGCAGCTTGCCCAGCGGGGGGTCGGGTGATACGCAGTATTTT
CDR3aa: CASSLPSGGSGDTQYF

abundance: many
d_gene: NA
v_gene: TRBV7-9
j_gene: TRBJ1-1
CDR3nt: TGTGCCAGCAGCCCACCCCTTATGAACACTGAAGCTTTCTTT
CDR3aa: CASSPPLMNTEAFF

abundance: few
d_gene: TRBD2
v_gene: TRBV27
j_gene: TRBJ2-1
CDR3nt: TGTGCCAGCAGTTTATTGACTAGCGGGGGGAATAGTGAGCAGTTCTTC
CDR3aa: CASSLLTSGGNSEQFF

abundance: many
d_gene: NA
v_gene: TRBV5-1
j_gene: TRBJ1-3
CDR3nt: TGCGCCAGCAGCTCCGGGACACCGGGAAACACCATATATTTT
CDR3aa: CASSSGTPGNTIYF

abundance: many
d_gene: NA
v_gene: TRBV5-5
j_gene: TRBJ2-5
CDR3nt: TGTGCCAGCAGCTTGCGCAGACAAGAGACCCAGTACTTC
CDR3aa: CASSLRRQETQYF

abundance: few
d_gene: TRBD1
v_gene: TRBV5-1
j_gene: TRBJ1-3
CDR3nt: TGCGCCAGCAGCTCCCTGACAGGGTTCTCTGGAAACACCATATATTTT
CDR3aa: CASSSLTGFSGNTIYF

abundance: NA
d_gene: TRBD1
v_gene: TRBV18
j_gene: TRBJ1-5
CDR3nt: TGTGCCAGCTCACCTTTCGGGACAGGGGACAATCAGCCCCAGCATTTT
CDR3aa: CASSPFGTGDNQPQHF

abundance: NA
d_gene: NA
v_gene: TRBV4-1
j_gene: TRBJ1-4
CDR3nt: TGCGCCAGCAGCCCTCGGGGCCCAGATGTAGAAAAACTGTTTTTT
CDR3aa: CASSPRGPDVEKLFF

abundance: many
d_gene: TRBD2
v_gene: TRBV6-5
j_gene: TRBJ2-7
CDR3nt: TGTGCCAGCAGTTACAGCCCGCGGGGGGCTGACGAGCAGTACTTC
CDR3aa: CASSYSPRGADEQYF

abundance: many
d_gene: TRBD1
v_gene: TRBV4-1
j_gene: TRBJ2-2
CDR3nt: TGCGCCAGCAGCCAGGAGGAGACAGGGATGGTCGGGGAGCTGTTTTTT
CDR3aa: CASSQEETGMVGELFF

abundance: NA
d_gene: NA
v_gene: TRBV20-1
j_gene: TRBJ1-6
CDR3nt: TGCAGTGCTCGCCGTTCCCAGGGGAACTCCTATAATTCACCCCTCAACTTT
CDR3aa: CSARRSQGNSYNSPLNF

abundance: few
d_gene: TRBD1
v_gene: TRBV5-1
j_gene: TRBJ1-6
CDR3nt: TGCGCCAGCAGCTTCGGGACAGGGCAAGGTTCACCCCTCAACTTT
CDR3aa: CASSFGTGQGSPLNF

abundance: many
d_gene: NA
v_gene: TRBV29-1
j_gene: TRBJ1-5
CDR3nt: TGCAGCGTCCAGGAGAATAGCAATCAGCCCCAGCATTTT
CDR3aa: CSVQENSNQPQHF

abundance: many
d_gene: NA
v_gene: TRBV20-1
j_gene: TRBJ1-4
CDR3nt: TGCAGTGCTAGGGGAAGCAAAAGGGAAAAACTGTTTTTT
CDR3aa: CSARGSKREKLFF

abundance: few
d_gene: NA
v_gene: TRBV20-1
j_gene: TRBJ2-5
CDR3nt: TGCAGTGCTAGTAGGCAGCAAGAGACCCAGTACTTC
CDR3aa: CSASRQQETQYF

abundance: many
d_gene: NA
v_gene: TRBV12-3/TRBV12-4
j_gene: TRBJ1-6
CDR3nt: TGTGCCAGCAGCATGACCTATAATTCACCCCTCCACTTT
CDR3aa: CASSMTYNSPLHF

abundance: NA
d_gene: TRBD2
v_gene: TRBV11-2
j_gene: TRBJ2-1
CDR3nt: TGTGCCAGCAGCTTAATCCCTAGCGGGGGTTACAATGAGCAGTTCTTC
CDR3aa: CASSLIPSGGYNEQFF

abundance: many
d_gene: TRBD1
v_gene: TRBV20-1
j_gene: TRBJ1-1
CDR3nt: TGCAGTGCCTTTGGACAGGGGGCCACTGAAGCTTTCTTT
CDR3aa: CSAFGQGATEAFF

abundance: NA
d_gene: TRBD1
v_gene: TRBV6-2/TRBV6-3
j_gene: TRBJ2-2
CDR3nt: TGTGCCAGCAGTTACAGGGACAGGGCCCCCGGGGAGCTGTTTTTT
CDR3aa: CASSYRDRAPGELFF

abundance: many
d_gene: TRBD1
v_gene: TRBV5-1
j_gene: TRBJ2-3
CDR3nt: TGCGCCAGCAGCTTTCGACAGGGGGGAGATACGCAGTATTTT
CDR3aa: CASSFRQGGDTQYF